This TCR beta chain derives from a study of blood T cell repertoires in COVID-19. There are 14 residues in the CDR3. CDR1 is SGHAT, CDR2 FQNNGV, per germline. V was shortened by 1 base and J by 5 bases, with 11 bases between the two germline ends. This clone was counted a single time. This table comes from immunoSEQ multiplex PCR, and its TCRdb copy is limited to in-frame clones, with some not included. The sample yields approximately 200,000 clones, 85% seen once. The chain employs TRBV11-2 and TRBJ1-1, with D perhaps matching TRBD1 (5 bases). This TCR was recovered from a person between 65 and 79 years old with COVID-19, enrolled during active disease. What was sequenced was peripheral blood. This CDR3 is CASSLVLSGTEAFF. CDR3 bases: TGTGCCAGCAGCTTAGTCTTGTCAGGGACTGAAGCTTTCTTT.